This TCR beta chain was obtained from a study of cytomegalovirus exposure and HLA in healthy donors. Points from the study as a whole: Later analysis revealed greater clonal expansion in HLA-associated TCR beta chains than in equally common others. Overall, roughly 170 TCR beta chains were annotated as cytomegalovirus-associated.

Vbeta (60) and Jbeta (13) primers were used in the PCR. Sequencing used immunoSEQ multiplex PCR; TCRdb keeps in-frame clones, though not all of them. The data contain some 180,000 clones, 80% of them singletons. In regard to this clone: What it binds is not known. A junction end diverges from the germline sequence, so it may reflect a read error.

The CDR3 length is 13 residues. CDR1 SSHAT and CDR2 FNYEAQ come from the germline V gene (reference sequence). The TCR originated in a girl aged 10-17 years in good health and CMV-seropositive. The specimen sequenced was PBMCs. The rearrangement links TRBV7-7 to TRBJ1-1; TRBD1 might be the D (5 bases). The CDR3: CASSSNPGAEAFF. The CDR3, as DNA: TGTGCTAGCAGCTCCAATCCGGGGGCTGAAGCTTTCTTT.